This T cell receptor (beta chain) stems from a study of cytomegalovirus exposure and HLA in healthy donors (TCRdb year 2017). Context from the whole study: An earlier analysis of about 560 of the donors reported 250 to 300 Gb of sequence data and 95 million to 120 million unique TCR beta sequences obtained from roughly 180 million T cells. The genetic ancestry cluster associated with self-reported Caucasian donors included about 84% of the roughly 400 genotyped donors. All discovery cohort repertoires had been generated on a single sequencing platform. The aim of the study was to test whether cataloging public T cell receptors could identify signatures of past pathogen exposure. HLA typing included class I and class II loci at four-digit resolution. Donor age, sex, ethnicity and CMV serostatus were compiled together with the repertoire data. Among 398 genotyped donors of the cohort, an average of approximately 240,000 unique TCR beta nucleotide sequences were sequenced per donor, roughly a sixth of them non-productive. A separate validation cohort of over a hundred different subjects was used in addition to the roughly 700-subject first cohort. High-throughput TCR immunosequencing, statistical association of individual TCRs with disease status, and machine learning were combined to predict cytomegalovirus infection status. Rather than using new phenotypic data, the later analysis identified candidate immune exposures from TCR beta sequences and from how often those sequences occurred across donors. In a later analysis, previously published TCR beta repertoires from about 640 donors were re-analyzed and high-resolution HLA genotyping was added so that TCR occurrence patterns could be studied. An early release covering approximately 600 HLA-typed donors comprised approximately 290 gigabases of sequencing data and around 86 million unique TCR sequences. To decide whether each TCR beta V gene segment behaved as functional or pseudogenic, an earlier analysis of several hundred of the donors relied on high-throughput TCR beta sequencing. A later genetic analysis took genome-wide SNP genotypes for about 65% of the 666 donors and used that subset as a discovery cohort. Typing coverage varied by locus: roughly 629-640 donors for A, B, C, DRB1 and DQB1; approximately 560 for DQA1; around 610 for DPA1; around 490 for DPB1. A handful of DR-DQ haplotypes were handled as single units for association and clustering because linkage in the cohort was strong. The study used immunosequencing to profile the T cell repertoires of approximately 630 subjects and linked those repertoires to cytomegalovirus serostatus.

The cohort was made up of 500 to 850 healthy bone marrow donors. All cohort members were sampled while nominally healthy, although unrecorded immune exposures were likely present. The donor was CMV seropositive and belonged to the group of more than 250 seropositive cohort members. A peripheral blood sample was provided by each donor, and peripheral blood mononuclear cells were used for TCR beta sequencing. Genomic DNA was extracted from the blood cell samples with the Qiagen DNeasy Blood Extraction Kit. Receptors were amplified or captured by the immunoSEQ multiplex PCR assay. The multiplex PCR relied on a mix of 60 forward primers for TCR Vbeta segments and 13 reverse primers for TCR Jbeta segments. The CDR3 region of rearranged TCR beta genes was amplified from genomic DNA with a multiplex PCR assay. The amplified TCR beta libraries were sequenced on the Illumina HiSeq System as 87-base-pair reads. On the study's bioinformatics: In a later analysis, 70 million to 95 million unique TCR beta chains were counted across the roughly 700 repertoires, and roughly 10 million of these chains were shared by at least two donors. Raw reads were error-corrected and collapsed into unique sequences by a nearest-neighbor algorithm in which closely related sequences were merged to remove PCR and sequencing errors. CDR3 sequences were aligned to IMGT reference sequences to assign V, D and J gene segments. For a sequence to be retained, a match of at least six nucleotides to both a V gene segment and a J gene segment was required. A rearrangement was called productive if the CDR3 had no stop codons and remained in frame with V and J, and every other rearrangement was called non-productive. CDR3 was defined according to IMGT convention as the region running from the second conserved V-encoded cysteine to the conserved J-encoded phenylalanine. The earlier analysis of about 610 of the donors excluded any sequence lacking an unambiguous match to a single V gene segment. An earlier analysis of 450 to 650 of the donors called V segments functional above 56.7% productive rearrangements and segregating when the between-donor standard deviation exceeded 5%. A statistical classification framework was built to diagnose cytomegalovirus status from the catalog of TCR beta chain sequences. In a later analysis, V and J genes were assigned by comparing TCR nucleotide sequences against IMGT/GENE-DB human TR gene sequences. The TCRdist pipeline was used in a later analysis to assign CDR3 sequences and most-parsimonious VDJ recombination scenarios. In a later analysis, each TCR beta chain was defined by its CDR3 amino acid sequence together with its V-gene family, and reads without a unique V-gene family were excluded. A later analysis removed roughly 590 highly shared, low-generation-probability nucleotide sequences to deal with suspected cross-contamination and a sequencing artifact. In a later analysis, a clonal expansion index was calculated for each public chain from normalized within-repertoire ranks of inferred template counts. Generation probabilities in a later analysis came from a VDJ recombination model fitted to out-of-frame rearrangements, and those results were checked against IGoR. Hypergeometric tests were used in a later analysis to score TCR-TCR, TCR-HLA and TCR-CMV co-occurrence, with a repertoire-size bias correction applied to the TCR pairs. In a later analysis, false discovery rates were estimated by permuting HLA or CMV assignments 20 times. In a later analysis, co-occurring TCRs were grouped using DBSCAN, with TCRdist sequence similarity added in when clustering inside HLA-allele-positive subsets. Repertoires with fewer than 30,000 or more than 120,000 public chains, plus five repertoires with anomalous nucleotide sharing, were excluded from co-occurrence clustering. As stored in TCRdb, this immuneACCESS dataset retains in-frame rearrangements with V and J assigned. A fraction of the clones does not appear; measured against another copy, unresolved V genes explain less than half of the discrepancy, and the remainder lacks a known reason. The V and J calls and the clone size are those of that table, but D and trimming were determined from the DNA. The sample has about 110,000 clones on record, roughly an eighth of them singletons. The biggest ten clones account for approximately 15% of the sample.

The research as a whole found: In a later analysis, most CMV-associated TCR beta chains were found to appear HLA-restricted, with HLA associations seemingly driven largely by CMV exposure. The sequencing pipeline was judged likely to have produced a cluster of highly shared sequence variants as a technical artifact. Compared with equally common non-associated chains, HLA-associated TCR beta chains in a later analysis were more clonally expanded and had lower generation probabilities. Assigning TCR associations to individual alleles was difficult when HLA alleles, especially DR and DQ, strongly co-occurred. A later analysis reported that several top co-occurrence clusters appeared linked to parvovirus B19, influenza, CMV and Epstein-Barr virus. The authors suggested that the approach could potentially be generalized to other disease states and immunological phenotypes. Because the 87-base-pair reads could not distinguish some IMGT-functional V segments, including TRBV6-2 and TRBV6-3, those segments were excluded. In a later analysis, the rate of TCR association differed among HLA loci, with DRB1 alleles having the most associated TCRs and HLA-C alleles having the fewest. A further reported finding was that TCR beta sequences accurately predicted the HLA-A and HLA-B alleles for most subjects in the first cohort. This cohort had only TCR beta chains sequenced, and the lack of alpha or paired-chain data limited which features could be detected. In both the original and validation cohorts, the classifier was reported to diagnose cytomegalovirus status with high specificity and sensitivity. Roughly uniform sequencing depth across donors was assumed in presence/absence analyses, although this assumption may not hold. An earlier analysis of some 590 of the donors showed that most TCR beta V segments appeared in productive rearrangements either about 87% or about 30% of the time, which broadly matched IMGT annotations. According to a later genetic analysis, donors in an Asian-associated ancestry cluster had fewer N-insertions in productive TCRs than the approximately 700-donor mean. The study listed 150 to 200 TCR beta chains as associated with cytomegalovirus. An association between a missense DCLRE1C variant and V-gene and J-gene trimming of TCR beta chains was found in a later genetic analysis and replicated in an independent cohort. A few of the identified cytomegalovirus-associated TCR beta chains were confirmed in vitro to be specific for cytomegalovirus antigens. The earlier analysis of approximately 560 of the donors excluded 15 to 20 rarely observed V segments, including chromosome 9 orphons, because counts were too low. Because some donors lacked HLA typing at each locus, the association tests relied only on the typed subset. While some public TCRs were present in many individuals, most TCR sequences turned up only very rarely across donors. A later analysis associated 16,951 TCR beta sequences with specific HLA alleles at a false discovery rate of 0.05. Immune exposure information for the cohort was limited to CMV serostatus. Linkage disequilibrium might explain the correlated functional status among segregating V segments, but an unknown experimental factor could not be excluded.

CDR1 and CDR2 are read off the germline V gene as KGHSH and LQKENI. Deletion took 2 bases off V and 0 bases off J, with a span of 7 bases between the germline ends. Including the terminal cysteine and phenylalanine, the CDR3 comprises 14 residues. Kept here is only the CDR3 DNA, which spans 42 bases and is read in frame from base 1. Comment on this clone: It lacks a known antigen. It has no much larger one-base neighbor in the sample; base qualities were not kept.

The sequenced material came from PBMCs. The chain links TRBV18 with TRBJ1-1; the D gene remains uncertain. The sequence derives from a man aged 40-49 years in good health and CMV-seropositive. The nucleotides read TGTGCCAGCTCACCAGGAGGTATGAACACTGAAGCTTTCTTT. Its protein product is CASSPGGMNTEAFF.